This TCR beta chain was sequenced during a study of T cells after yellow fever vaccination. At the level of the study: Those fractions that held only low numbers of cells were prepared using the SMART-Seq v4 Ultra Low Input RNA kit.

V lost 0 bases and J 8 bases, leaving 13 bases between the germline ends. Per the germline V gene, CDR1 is MNHEY and CDR2 is SMNVEV (reference sequence). This CDR3 has 14 residues. 5'RACE template switching added a universal primer site and UMIs to TCR cDNA. One entry per CDR3 protein results from TCRdb running MiXCR on the 5' RACE reads. In the table there are 100,000 to 150,000 distinct CDR3 sequences, almost 9% of which are singletons. Study-level points and caveats: The appearance of a small share of clonotypes in both CD4 and CD8 compartments was observed. FACS-sorted repertoires could contain abundant clonotypes contaminating from the bulk population.

As concerns this clonotype: Its antigen is undetermined.

This receptor was taken from a young man who received the YFV17D yellow fever vaccine. V is TRBV27 and J is TRBJ1-2, with a possible D match to TRBD1 (6 bases). Specimen: CD8+ T cells sorted from PBMCs, collected on the day of the yellow fever booster vaccination. This CDR3 reads CASSLSNRAPGYTF. CDR3 nucleotides: TGTGCCAGCAGTTTATCGAACAGGGCTCCCGGCTACACCTTC.